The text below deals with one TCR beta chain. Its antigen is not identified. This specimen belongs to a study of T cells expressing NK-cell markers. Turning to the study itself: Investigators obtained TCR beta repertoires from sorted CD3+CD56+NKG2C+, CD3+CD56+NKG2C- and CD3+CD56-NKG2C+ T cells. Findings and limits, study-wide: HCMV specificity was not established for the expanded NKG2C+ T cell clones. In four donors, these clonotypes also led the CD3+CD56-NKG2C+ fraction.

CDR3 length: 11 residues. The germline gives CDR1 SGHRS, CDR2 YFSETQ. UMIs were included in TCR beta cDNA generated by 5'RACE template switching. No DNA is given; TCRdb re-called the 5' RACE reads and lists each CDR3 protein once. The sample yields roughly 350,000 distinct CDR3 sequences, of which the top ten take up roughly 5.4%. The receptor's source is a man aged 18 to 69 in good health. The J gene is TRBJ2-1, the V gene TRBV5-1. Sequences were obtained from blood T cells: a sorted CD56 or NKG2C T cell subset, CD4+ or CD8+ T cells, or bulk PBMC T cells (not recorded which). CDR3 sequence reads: CASSLNNEQFF. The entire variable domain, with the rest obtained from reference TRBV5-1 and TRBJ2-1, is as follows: KAGVTQTPRYLIKTRGQQVTLSCSPISGHRSVSWYQQTPGQGLQFLFEYFSETQRNKGNFPGRFSGRQFSNSRSEMNVSTLELGDSALYLCASSLNNEQFFGPGTRLTVL.